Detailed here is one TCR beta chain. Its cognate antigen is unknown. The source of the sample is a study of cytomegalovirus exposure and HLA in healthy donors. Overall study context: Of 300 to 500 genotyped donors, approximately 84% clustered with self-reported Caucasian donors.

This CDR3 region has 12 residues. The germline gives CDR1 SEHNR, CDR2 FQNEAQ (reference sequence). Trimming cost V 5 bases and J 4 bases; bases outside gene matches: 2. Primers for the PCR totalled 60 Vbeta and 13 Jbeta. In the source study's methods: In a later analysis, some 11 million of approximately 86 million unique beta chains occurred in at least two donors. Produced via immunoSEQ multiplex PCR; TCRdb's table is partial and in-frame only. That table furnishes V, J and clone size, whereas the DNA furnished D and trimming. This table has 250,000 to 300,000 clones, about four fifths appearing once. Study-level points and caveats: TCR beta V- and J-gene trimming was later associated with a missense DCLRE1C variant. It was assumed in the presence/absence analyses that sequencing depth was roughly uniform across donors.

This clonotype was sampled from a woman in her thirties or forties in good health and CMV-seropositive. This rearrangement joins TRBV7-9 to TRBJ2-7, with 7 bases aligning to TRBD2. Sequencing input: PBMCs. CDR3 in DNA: TGTGCCAGCAGCCAAGCGGGGTACGAGCAGTACTTC. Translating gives CASSQAGYEQYF.